Each of the 26 T cell receptor beta chains below was sequenced from the same sample in a study of T cell repertoires in cytomegalovirus infection. No antigen is known for these receptors. TCRdb reprocessed the reads with MiXCR, giving one entry per CDR3 protein. In the table there are roughly 920,000 distinct CDR3 sequences, around 29% of which are singletons. The source was cultured CD8+ T cells from PBMCs, collected from culture after CMV antigen stimulation. These receptors were obtained from a human donor in good health (CMV status not recorded). Some clones in this sample may be carry-over from other donors' samples.

Comments on this clonotype: Its ends do not fully match the called genes, so a read error is possible. This chain links TRBV7-6 with TRBJ2-2; D ambiguous. CDR3 size: 14 residues. Looked up from germline, CDR1 is SGHVS and CDR2 is FNYEAQ. CDR3 DNA: TGTGCTAGCAGCTTAGAACTGTTTGCGGGGGAGCTGTTTTTT. This encodes CASSLELFAGELFF.

The V gene is TRBV7-6, the J gene TRBJ2-6; D is ambiguous. This CDR3 spans 16 amino acids. Germline-derived CDR1 and CDR2 are SGHVS and FNYEAQ. Trimming shortened V by 1 base and J by 1 base, and 8 bases separated the two germline ends. The CDR3 here is CASSLEVLSGANVLTF. In nucleotides, the CDR3 is TGTGCCAGCAGCTTAGAGGTCTTGTCTGGGGCCAACGTCCTGACTTTC.

The count of this clonotype is one. The genes are TRBV27 and TRBJ1-1, with D unclear. V shed 5 bases and J shed 1 base, with 11 bases lying between them. Germline V gene data show CDR1 as MNHEY and CDR2 as SMNVEV (reference sequence). The CDR3 runs to 14 residues. CDR3 sequence: CASSPIPGNTEAFF. DNA for the CDR3: TGTGCCAGCAGTCCCATCCCGGGGAACACTGAAGCTTTCTTT.

This chain uses TRBV7-9 with TRBJ2-1, with D tentatively TRBD2 (5 bases). Trimming removed 6 bases from V and 12 bases from J, with 12 bases in between. This CDR3 has 11 amino acids. The germline V gene encodes CDR1 SEHNR and CDR2 FQNEAQ (reference sequence). The CDR3: CASRALDSQFF. The CDR3 nucleotides are TGTGCCAGCAGGGCTTTGGACTCGCAGTTCTTC. Variable domain in full (rest from reference TRBV7-9 and TRBJ2-1): DTGVSQNPRHKITKRGQNVTFRCDPISEHNRLYWYRQTLGQGPEFLTYFQNEAQLEKSRLLSDRFSAERPKGSFSTLEIQRTEQGDSAMYLCASRALDSQFFGPGTRLTVL.

V usage is TRBV12-3 or TRBV12-4 and J usage is TRBJ2-1; D gene ambiguous. This CDR3 contains 14 residues. Trimming shortened V by 1 base and J by 6 bases, and 10 bases separated the two germline ends. The CDR3 region has the DNA TGTGCCAGCAGTTTAGGGGAACAGATCAATGAGCAGTTCTTC. Its translation is CASSLGEQINEQFF.

V is TRBV7-9 and J is TRBJ1-1; 7 nucleotides match TRBD1. There are 16 residues in the CDR3. Germline V lookup: CDR1 SEHNR, CDR2 FQNEAQ (reference sequence). With V trimmed by 3 bases and J by 1 base, 8 bases remained unmatched. The CDR3 loop is CASSFGLGTENTEAFF. The CDR3 nucleotides read TGTGCCAGCAGCTTCGGCCTAGGGACAGAGAACACTGAAGCTTTCTTT.

This clonotype was seen a few times. V is TRBV5-1 and J is TRBJ1-1; 8 nucleotides line up with TRBD1. V trimming: 0 bases; J trimming: 5 bases; junction bases outside the gene matches: 12. This CDR3 comprises 17 residues. In germline, CDR1 is SGHRS, CDR2 YFSETQ. DNA of the CDR3: TGCGCCAGCAGCTTGGAAAGAACGAGACAGGGGTTAACTGAAGCTTTCTTT. Translating gives CASSLERTRQGLTEAFF. Using reference TRBV5-1 and TRBJ1-1 for the parts outside the CDR3, the full variable domain is KAGVTQTPRYLIKTRGQQVTLSCSPISGHRSVSWYQQTPGQGLQFLFEYFSETQRNKGNFPGRFSGRQFSNSRSEMNVSTLELGDSALYLCASSLERTRQGLTEAFFGQGTRLTVV.

This clonotype was seen repeatedly, ten times or more. The chain couples TRBV12-3 or TRBV12-4 to TRBJ2-7, with D perhaps TRBD2 (6 bases). CDR3 length equals 14 residues. V lost 7 bases, J lost 2 bases, and 15 bases lay in between. This CDR3 reads CASTLTGEAYEQYF. In DNA form, the CDR3 reads TGTGCCAGCACCCTTACTGGGGAGGCCTACGAGCAGTACTTC.

This clonotype was seen many times. The gene calls are TRBV12-3 or TRBV12-4 and TRBJ2-4; a weak D match, TRBD1 (5 bases). The CDR3 has 14 amino acids. Between the trimmed V and J ends, which lost 4 bases and 0 bases, there was a span of 7 bases. Here the CDR3 DNA reads TGTGCCAGCAGTTCACAGGTAGCCAAAAACATTCAGTACTTC. This encodes CASSSQVAKNIQYF.

V and J are TRBV11-2 and TRBJ1-3; TRBD1 might be the D (6 bases). Germline V gives CDR1 SGHAT, CDR2 FQNNGV. V dropped 1 base and J dropped 4 bases, with 11 bases sitting between them. CDR3 length: 15 residues. This chain's CDR3 is CASSLGPGQGNTIYF. In nucleotides, the CDR3 is TGTGCCAGCAGCTTAGGTCCGGGACAAGGAAACACCATATATTTT. Based on the CDR3 plus reference TRBV11-2 and TRBJ1-3, the full variable domain is EAGVAQSPRYKIIEKRQSVAFWCNPISGHATLYWYQQILGQGPKLLIQFQNNGVVDDSQLPKDRFSAERLKGVDSTLKIQPAKLEDSAVYLCASSLGPGQGNTIYFGEGSWLTVV.

The rearrangement joins TRBV27 to TRBJ2-7, with a tentative D call TRBD2 (6 bases). This CDR3 spans 14 amino acids. Germline CDR1 is MNHEY and CDR2 is SMNVEV (reference sequence). The V and J ends lost 4 bases and 0 bases respectively, with 10 bases between them. The CDR3 loop is CASSWGTASYEQYF. The DNA of the CDR3 is TGTGCCAGCAGTTGGGGGACTGCCTCCTACGAGCAGTACTTC.

This clonotype was seen more than once but under ten times. This chain links TRBV4-1 with TRBJ2-5; the D is unclear. Deletions cut 1 base from V and 2 bases from J, with 8 bases between. Germline V gives CDR1 MGHRA, CDR2 YSYEKL. The CDR3 loop spans 14 amino acids. CDR3 coding DNA: TGCGCCAGCAGCCAAGTGGCTAGACAAGAGACCCAGTACTTC. Its translation is CASSQVARQETQYF.

This clonotype was seen more than once but under ten times. The rearrangement joins TRBV7-2 to TRBJ2-2; 12 nucleotides line up with TRBD2. Germline V gene lookup returns CDR1 SGHTA and CDR2 FQGNSA. This CDR3 region has 18 residues. V lost 5 bases, J lost 0 bases, and 7 bases stayed unmatched. For the CDR3, the DNA is TGTGCCAGCAGCGTTCCGACTAGCGGGGGTACGAACACCGGGGAGCTGTTTTTT. Translated, it gives CASSVPTSGGTNTGELFF.

This chain uses TRBV9 with TRBJ1-6, with D unresolved. The CDR3 spans 12 residues. V dropped 0 bases and J dropped 8 bases, with 3 bases sitting between them. CDR1 and CDR2 from the germline V gene are SGDLS and YYNGEE. CDR3 in amino acids: CASSVVDSPLHF. The CDR3 DNA reads as TGTGCCAGCAGCGTAGTAGATTCACCCCTCCACTTT.

The table lists this clonotype with many counts. In DNA form, the CDR3 reads TGTGCCAGCAGTTACTCGAACCAAGGGACAGGGGGAAATTCACCCCTCCACTTT. Translation: CASSYSNQGTGGNSPLHF. This chain joins TRBV6-5 and TRBJ1-6; TRBD1 agrees at 11 bases. CDR3 size: 18 residues. Trimming removed 0 bases from V and 7 bases from J; junction bases left unmatched: 8. Per the germline V gene, CDR1 is MNHEY and CDR2 is SVGAGI.

This chain links TRBV4-1 with TRBJ2-5; no clear D gene. V lost 0 bases and J 4 bases, leaving 12 bases between the germline ends. The CDR3 contains 15 residues. CDR1 MGHRA and CDR2 YSYEKL come from the germline V gene. Written as DNA, the CDR3 is TGCGCCAGCAGCCAAGAACGAGGTCCCGGAGAGACCCAGTACTTC. Protein product: CASSQERGPGETQYF.

This clonotype was picked up one time. In DNA form, the CDR3 reads TGTGCCAGTAGTATAGTGGGGGGCTATGAGCAGTTCTTC. This sequence encodes CASSIVGGYEQFF. V gene TRBV19 combines with J gene TRBJ2-1; D is possibly TRBD1 or TRBD2 (6 bases each). The CDR3 spans 13 residues. Germline loops: CDR1 LNHDA, CDR2 SQIVND (reference sequence). Trimming pared 1 base from V and 8 bases from J, leaving 9 bases between.

V and J are TRBV4-3 and TRBJ2-5; the D call may be TRBD1 or TRBD2 (5 bases each). Germline lookup yields CDR1 LGHNA and CDR2 YSLEER. The CDR3 runs 15 residues. Trimming stripped 0 bases from V and 4 bases from J, with 12 bases between. Here the CDR3 reads CASSQELGTGETQYF. Written as DNA, the CDR3 is TGCGCCAGCAGCCAAGAACTAGGGACGGGAGAGACCCAGTACTTC.

The chain links TRBV7-8 to TRBJ1-1; 8 nucleotides align to TRBD1. The CDR3 runs 13 residues. The ends lost 6 bases at V and 4 bases at J; junction bases unmatched: 4. The germline gives CDR1 SGHVS, CDR2 FQNEAQ. As DNA, the CDR3 is TGTGCCAGCAGGAACAGGGGGAGCACTGAAGCTTTCTTT. It encodes CASRNRGSTEAFF.

This clonotype was detected ten times or more. J is TRBJ2-5 and V is TRBV7-8; D ambiguous. Trimming cost V 5 bases and J 5 bases, with 6 bases left between them. Germline V gives CDR1 SGHVS, CDR2 FQNEAQ. The CDR3 runs 11 residues. In nucleotides, the CDR3 is TGTGCCAGCAGCAAAAGGGAGACCCAGTACTTC. Translating it yields CASSKRETQYF.

This chain uses TRBV7-4 with TRBJ2-1; D ambiguous. The CDR3 extends over 13 amino acids. CDR1 is SGHVT and CDR2 is SQSDAQ in the germline V gene. Trimming took 4 bases from V and 4 from J, leaving 8 bases between them. Written as DNA, the CDR3 is TGTGCCAGCAGCTACAACCCGTACAATGAGCAGTTCTTC. This gives the protein CASSYNPYNEQFF.

Ten or more counts support this clonotype. The CDR3 nucleotides are TGTGCCAGCAGCCCTCGGAGTGTGGGCCCGAGCACAGATACGCAGTATTTT. It is translated as CASSPRSVGPSTDTQYF. V and J are TRBV7-9 and TRBJ2-3; D gene unclear. V lost 5 bases to trimming and J lost 0 bases, with 18 bases between them. The V gene's germline CDR1 is SEHNR and CDR2 FQNEAQ (reference sequence). This CDR3 is 17 amino acids long.

The rearrangement links TRBV10-3 to TRBJ2-2; tentatively, D is TRBD1 or TRBD2 (5 bases each). There are 14 residues in the CDR3. V gave up 6 bases and J gave up 6 bases, with 14 bases separating them. Germline loops: CDR1 ENHRY, CDR2 SYGVKD. The CDR3 DNA follows: TGTGCCATCAGAACGGCCGAGGGGTCCGGGGAGCTGTTTTTT. Translation gives CAIRTAEGSGELFF.

The chain has TRBV12-3 or TRBV12-4 and TRBJ2-1, with 7 bases matching TRBD1. Trimming took 4 bases from V and 8 from J; bases not matched to a gene: 23. This CDR3 spans 19 amino acids. This chain's CDR3 is CASSSTNLTGFKLRDEQFF. The CDR3 region has the DNA TGTGCCAGCAGTTCCACCAATCTGACAGGGTTTAAGTTGAGGGATGAGCAGTTCTTC.

This clonotype was counted many times. V is TRBV6-5 and J is TRBJ1-2; perhaps TRBD1 as D (6 bases). V was shortened by 6 bases and J by 3 bases, with 17 bases between the two germline ends. The germline CDR1 and CDR2 sequences are MNHEY and SVGAGI. The CDR3 has 15 residues. The CDR3 DNA sequence: TGTGCCAGCAGGCCCTTACGGGGGCGAGACTATGGCTACACCTTC. Translating it yields CASRPLRGRDYGYTF.

On this clonotype itself: A much larger clone lies a single base off, so this may be a read error. The rearrangement uses TRBV12-3 or TRBV12-4 and TRBJ2-1; D is perhaps TRBD2 (6 bases). The CDR3 is 14 amino acids. Trimming pared 6 bases from V and 0 bases from J, leaving 9 bases between. The CDR3 region is CASRVTSSYNEQFF. The DNA of the CDR3 is TGTGCCAGCAGGGTGACTAGCTCCTACAATGAGCAGTTCTTC.